The clone carrying this T cell receptor (beta chain) was counted between two and nine times. The sample originates from a study of blood T cell repertoires in COVID-19. Study at large: Some COVID-19 samples were acute and others convalescent; all came from the United States, Italy and Spain. T cells, B-cell-depleted T cells, or PBMCs supplied cDNA or gDNA.

Original data processing: Reference gene primer amplification gave nucleated cell count estimates. Sequencing used immunoSEQ multiplex PCR; TCRdb keeps in-frame clones, though not all of them. D and trimming were read from the DNA, whereas the V and J calls and clone size are those reported in that table. The sample comprises hundreds of thousands of clones, more than 75% of which are singletons, and 2.5% to 4% rests with the top ten. The V gene's germline CDR1 is MNHNY and CDR2 SVGAGI (reference sequence). CDR3 length: 14 residues. J gave up 5 bases and V 6 bases, and 3 bases lay outside the gene matches.

Sequenced: peripheral blood. This TCR was sampled from a woman under 30 who had recovered from COVID-19. The J gene is TRBJ1-4, the V gene TRBV6-6; TRBD1 matches at 10 bases. CDR3 loop: CASRTGQGNEKLFF. The CDR3 nucleotides read TGTGCCAGCAGAACGGGACAGGGGAATGAAAAACTGTTTTTT.